One sample yielded the 20 T cell receptor beta chains listed below, sequenced in a study of T cell clonality in common variable immunodeficiency. Findings of the study overall: Common variable immunodeficiency TCR beta sequences reportedly had fewer deletions and N-nucleotide insertions.

Which antigens these TCRs recognize remains unknown. Clones were read by immunoSEQ multiplex PCR, and TCRdb kept only the in-frame ones, dropping some. This repertoire holds around 16,000 clones, and none appear only once. The sequencing input was peripheral blood mononuclear cells. Every receptor here comes from a human donor with common variable immunodeficiency.

As regards this clone: The read ends 3 residues shy of where the CDR3 ends; the end is completed using the germline J gene. The rearrangement joins TRBV18 to TRBJ1-6; perhaps TRBD1 as D (6 bases). CDR3 length: 14 residues. Deletions cut 3 bases from V and 9 bases from J, with 12 bases between. The germline V gene encodes CDR1 KGHSH and CDR2 LQKENI. The CDR3 DNA, read in part, is TGTGCCAGCTCACCCTCGGGAGGGGGTTCACCC. Translated, it gives CASSPSGGGSP. The full CDR3 reads CASSPSGGGSPLHF.

This clone was detected only a few times. The CDR3 loop is CASESGSRMNTEAFF. The sequenced part of the CDR3 DNA is TGTGCCAGCGAGTCAGGGTCTCGAATGAACACTGAA. The chain couples TRBV7-9 to TRBJ1-1; D is possibly TRBD1 (5 bases). The read halts 3 residues ahead of the CDR3 end, with the missing end drawn from the germline J gene. Germline V lookup: CDR1 SEHNR, CDR2 FQNEAQ (reference sequence). The V and J ends lost 8 bases and 0 bases respectively, with 16 bases between them. This CDR3 region has 15 residues.

Turning to this clone: The sequenced fragment ends 3 residues before the CDR3 boundary, so the rest is inferred from the germline J gene. The V and J genes are TRBV2 and TRBJ2-1, with D maybe TRBD1 (5 bases). This CDR3 contains 17 residues. Germline V CDR1 and CDR2: SNHLY, FYNNEI. With 6 bases removed from V and 5 bases from J, the gap between germline ends came to 23 bases. CDR3 region: CASRNQPGRPLNNEQFF. The sequenced part of the CDR3 DNA is TGTGCCAGCAGGAACCAGCCAGGGCGGCCCTTGAACAATGAG.

On this clone itself: The read halts 3 residues ahead of the CDR3 end, with the missing end drawn from the germline J gene. V gene TRBV7-3 combines with J gene TRBJ2-6; maybe TRBD1 (5 bases). The CDR3 extends over 15 amino acids. CDR1 and CDR2 (germline): SGHTA, FQGTGA. V was pared by 4 bases and J by 2 bases, with 9 bases between. The sequenced CDR3 bases are TGTGCCAGCAGCTCGTCAGGGACTGGGGCCAACGTC. Its translation is CASSSSGTGANV. The whole CDR3 protein is CASSSSGTGANVLTF.

This clone was counted between two and nine times. The CDR3 end falls 3 residues outside the read, so it is completed with the germline J gene. The rearrangement joins TRBV5-7 to TRBJ1-6, with D hard to call. TRBV5-7 is recorded as an ORF, its role being uncertain. The CDR3 length is 15 residues. V shed 3 bases and J shed 4 bases, with 11 bases lying between them. The CDR3 DNA, read in part, is TGTGCCAGCAGCTGGTCCCTAAGTTATAATTCACCC. Translation gives CASSWSLSYNSP. Given in full, the CDR3 is CASSWSLSYNSPLHF.

This clone was counted a few times. The read terminates 3 residues ahead of where the CDR3 ends, so the germline J gene completes it. The chain carries TRBV7-9 and TRBJ1-4; a possible D gene is TRBD1 (5 bases). Germline lookup yields CDR1 SEHNR and CDR2 FQNEAQ (reference sequence). This CDR3 has 15 amino acids. V was trimmed by 1 base and J by 4 bases, leaving 10 bases between them. CDR3 DNA, as far as it was read: TGTGCCAGCAGCTTAGAGGGGCACAGTAATGAAAAA. It translates to CASSLEGHSNEK. Given in full, the CDR3 is CASSLEGHSNEKLFF.

This clone has a handful of counts. The read finishes 3 residues shy of the CDR3 end, and the germline J gene is used to complete it. The chain combines TRBV7-3 with TRBJ2-5; TRBD2 aligns across 12 bases. Germline V CDR1 and CDR2: SGHTA, FQGTGA. This CDR3 is built from 16 residues. With V trimmed by 1 base and J by 2 bases, 2 bases remained unmatched. The CDR3 sequence is CASSLRTSGEQETQYF. The covered CDR3 bases are TGTGCCAGCAGCTTAAGGACTAGCGGGGAGCAAGAGACC.

This clone was recorded a few times. The read halts 3 residues ahead of the CDR3 end, with the missing end drawn from the germline J gene. The gene calls are TRBV7-9 and TRBJ1-1, with a possible D match to TRBD1 (6 bases). CDR3 length: 14 residues. The ends were cut back, 5 bases at V and 1 base at J, with 11 bases in the middle. Germline lookup yields CDR1 SEHNR and CDR2 FQNEAQ (reference sequence). The CDR3 sequence: CASSPWGQNTEAFF. The CDR3 bases that were read are TGTGCCAGCAGCCCCTGGGGGCAGAACACTGAA.

This clone has just a few counts. The read comes to an end 3 residues before the CDR3 does, leaving the germline J gene to fill in the end. The chain joins TRBV19 to TRBJ1-6; tentative D call: TRBD1 (6 bases). The CDR3 spans 15 residues. V dropped 9 bases and J dropped 7 bases, with 19 bases sitting between them. The germline V gene encodes CDR1 LNHDA and CDR2 SQIVND (reference sequence). The CDR3 DNA, read in part, is TGTGCCAGGCAGGGGTTTAAGGTCTTGAATTCACCC. Translation gives CARQGFKVLNSP. The full CDR3 protein is CARQGFKVLNSPLHF.

In its sample, this clone was seen a few times. The CDR3 end falls 3 residues outside the read, so it is completed with the germline J gene. This rearrangement joins TRBV7-2 to TRBJ1-1; D perhaps matches TRBD1 (6 bases). The CDR3 totals 14 residues. V was shortened by 5 bases and J by 3 bases, with 13 bases between the two germline ends. Per germline, CDR1 SGHTA and CDR2 FQGNSA. CDR3 DNA (partial): TGTGCCAGCAGCCCACCGGGACATCACACTGAA. Translated: CASSPPGHHTE. The entire CDR3 reads CASSPPGHHTEAFF.

By share of the sample, this clone is medium-sized. The sequence runs out 3 residues before the end of the CDR3; the remainder is reconstructed from the germline J gene. The J gene is TRBJ2-5, the V gene TRBV20-1, with D perhaps TRBD2 (6 bases). Germline lookup yields CDR1 DFQATT and CDR2 SNEGSKA (reference sequence). The V and J ends lost 0 bases and 6 bases respectively, with 14 bases between them. The length of the CDR3 is 14 residues. CDR3 bases read: TGCAGTGCTAGAGAGGGCCGCGGGGCTAAGACC. This sequence encodes CSAREGRGAKT. The whole CDR3 protein reads CSAREGRGAKTQYF.

This clone has only a few counts. The CDR3 goes on 3 residues after the read ends, and that part is filled in from the germline J gene. J is TRBJ1-5 and V is TRBV19; no firm D call. The CDR3 extends over 15 amino acids. Looked up from germline, CDR1 is LNHDA and CDR2 is SQIVND (reference sequence). Trimming took off 0 bases at V and 6 bases at J, with 12 bases between the two ends. CDR3 sequence: CASSIEPGVAQPQHF. The sequenced part of the CDR3 DNA is TGTGCCAGTAGTATAGAGCCCGGGGTCGCTCAGCCC. Supplemented by reference TRBV19 and TRBJ1-5, the full variable domain reads DGGITQSPKYLFRKEGQNVTLSCEQNLNHDAMYWYRQDPGQGLRLIYYSQIVNDFQKGDIAEGYSVSREKKESFPLTVTSAQKNPTAFYLCASSIEPGVAQPQHFGDGTRLSIL.

The table lists this clone with many counts. The missing CDR3 end, 3 residues past where the read stops, is filled in from the germline J gene. The chain has TRBV14 and TRBJ2-2, with unresolved D. This CDR3 has 16 residues. In germline, CDR1 is SGHDN, CDR2 FVKESK. V shed 1 base and J shed 7 bases, with 16 bases lying between them. The sequenced CDR3 bases are TGTGCCAGCAGCCAAGGACTGTTCCTTACCGGCGGGGAG. It encodes CASSQGLFLTGGE. From start to end, the CDR3 is CASSQGLFLTGGELFF.

The table lists this clone with a few counts. The read stops 3 residues short of the end of the CDR3; the missing end is completed from the germline J gene. This chain links TRBV5-1 with TRBJ1-2; TRBD1 matches at 10 bases. CDR1 is SGHRS, CDR2 YFSETQ, per germline. This CDR3 comprises 15 residues. Trimming at V came to 4 bases and at J to 7 bases, leaving 10 bases not matched to a gene. The CDR3 DNA, read in part, is TGCGCCAGCAGCCGATCTACGGACAGGGGGTCTGGC. It yields the protein CASSRSTDRGSG. The whole CDR3 region reads CASSRSTDRGSGYTF.

By share, this clone counts as medium-sized. The CDR3 is cut off 3 residues early in the read; its end comes from the germline J gene. The rearrangement uses TRBV9 and TRBJ2-1, with 7 bases lining up with TRBD1. The CDR3 is 13 amino acids. J was trimmed by 4 bases and V by 3 bases; bases with no gene match: 1. Germline assignment: CDR1 SGDLS and CDR2 YYNGEE. CDR3 loop: CASSEGQYNEQFF. The DNA read from the CDR3 is TGTGCCAGCAGCGAGGGACAGTACAATGAG.

This clone has only a few counts. The read stops 3 residues short of the end of the CDR3; the missing end is completed from the germline J gene. The chain combines TRBV18 with TRBJ2-3, with D perhaps TRBD2 (6 bases). The germline V and J ends were trimmed by 1 base and 2 bases, with 10 bases remaining between them. CDR1 is KGHSH and CDR2 is LQKENI in the germline V gene. The CDR3 is 15 residues long. The CDR3 bases that were read are TGTGCCAGCTCACCACGGGGGGTGTTCACAGATACG. Protein sequence: CASSPRGVFTDT. The complete CDR3 sequence is CASSPRGVFTDTQYF. Combining the CDR3 with reference TRBV18 and TRBJ2-3 gives the whole variable domain NAGVMQNPRHLVRRRGQEARLRCSPMKGHSHVYWYRQLPEEGLKFMVYLQKENIIDESGMPKERFSAEFPKEGPSILRIQQVVRGDSAAYFCASSPRGVFTDTQYFGPGTRLTVL.

A note on this clone: The sequence runs out 3 residues before the end of the CDR3; the remainder is reconstructed from the germline J gene. The V call is TRBV19, the J call TRBJ1-1; D is possibly TRBD1 (6 bases). V dropped 8 bases and J dropped 3 bases, with 13 bases sitting between them. Germline CDR1 reads LNHDA; CDR2 reads SQIVND (reference sequence). This CDR3 has 13 residues. The CDR3 spells CASGYKGDTEAFF. The CDR3 DNA, read in part, is TGTGCCAGTGGGTATAAGGGGGACACTGAA.

This clone was picked up many times. CDR3 in amino acids: CASSLGGARFGANVLTF. Partial CDR3 DNA: TGTGCCAGCAGCTTAGGAGGGGCGCGATTTGGGGCCAACGTC. The J gene is TRBJ2-6, the V gene TRBV13, with D perhaps TRBD1 (5 bases). The read finishes 3 residues shy of the CDR3 end, and the germline J gene is used to complete it. CDR3 length: 17 residues. V lost 0 bases, J lost 3 bases, and 12 bases lay in between. Per the germline V gene, CDR1 is PRHDT and CDR2 is FYEKMQ (reference sequence). Full variable domain (rest looked up from reference TRBV13 and TRBJ2-6): AAGVIQSPRHLIKEKRETATLKCYPIPRHDTVYWYQQGPGQDPQFLISFYEKMQSDKGSIPDRFSAQQFSDYHSELNMSSLELGDSALYFCASSLGGARFGANVLTFGAGSRLTVL.

This clone has only a few counts. The read falls 3 residues short of the CDR3 end, and the missing part is taken from the germline J gene. This chain links TRBV5-6 with TRBJ1-1; D might be TRBD1 (5 bases). The V gene lost 4 bases and the J gene lost 1 base, with 11 bases spanning the gap. Germline V lookup: CDR1 SGHDT, CDR2 YYEEEE. The CDR3 consists of 14 residues. The CDR3 loop reads CASSGGGGNTEAFF. CDR3 bases read: TGTGCCAGCAGCGGCGGGGGGGGGAACACTGAA.

This clone was observed a few times. Read sequence stops 3 residues before the CDR3 end, and the germline J gene provides the missing end. The chain couples TRBV18 to TRBJ1-2; perhaps TRBD1 as D (5 bases). Germline V lookup: CDR1 KGHSH, CDR2 LQKENI. There are 16 residues in the CDR3. With 2 bases removed from V and 0 bases from J, the gap between germline ends came to 13 bases. CDR3 residues: CASSPEGQGTNYGYTF. CDR3 DNA, as far as it was read: TGTGCCAGCTCACCAGAGGGGCAGGGAACTAACTATGGC.